This T cell receptor beta chain comes out of a study of regulatory T cells in long-lasting Graves disease (dated by TCRdb to 2020 to 2022). In the study overall: Antithyroid drugs had been taken for less than 3 months by newly diagnosed Graves' disease patients. Peripheral blood TCR sequencing and RNA sequencing compared persistent Graves' disease patients with newly diagnosed Graves' disease patients. The study was conducted in China and was registered as a clinical trial. TCR sequencing covered some 13 persistent and 20 or so newly diagnosed Graves' disease patients, 33 samples in total. What the research found in general, with its limitations: Persistent patients shared more public clonotypes among themselves (around 2,500) than newly diagnosed patients did (nearly 1,000). Sequencing and analysis were restricted to the TCR beta chain. Because the primary lesion, thyroid tissue, could not be accessed, the study looked at peripheral blood alone. TRBV28, TRBJ1-2 and TRBJ2-5 were preferentially used in persistent disease, while TRBV20-1 and TRBJ2-1 were favored in newly diagnosed disease. The small sample size was acknowledged by the authors as a limitation that may reduce accuracy. Persistent Graves' disease patients showed lower TCR Shannon entropy and fewer highly expanded clones than newly diagnosed patients, suggesting clonal expansion.

A note on this clonotype: It lacks a known antigen. Base qualities were left out, and no much larger clone turns up one base away.

From the cysteine up to the phenylalanine, the CDR3 has a length of 13 residues. The entry retains the CDR3 DNA only, 39 bases that are in frame from base 1. Relative to germline, V is 6 bases shorter and J is 4 bases shorter, with 12 bases between their ends. CDR1 and CDR2 were assigned from the germline V gene as SGHTA and FQGTGA. This specimen's time point label, interpreted: newly diagnosed GD, antithyroid drugs for less than 3 months. For both TCR sequencing and RNA sequencing, RNA was extracted from PBMCs using TRIzol. The diagnosis of Graves' disease followed American Thyroid Association guidelines. Recruitment of patients was carried out at an endocrinology department in Xi'an, China. From each patient, around 9 milliliters of peripheral blood was collected into an EDTA anticoagulant tube. Ficoll Paque Plus density gradient separation was used to isolate PBMCs, and no further T cell sorting was performed. An Agilent 2100 Bioanalyzer and agarose gel were used to check RNA quality, and a NanoDrop 2000 was used to measure RNA concentration.

Libraries were made using multiplex PCR. Sequenced on an Illumina HiSeq 4000. To build TCR beta libraries, CDR3 regions were amplified by Arm-PCR using iRepertoire HTBI primers. Gel purification was performed on PCR products prior to sequencing. The original methods were these. A total of 62 TRBV and 14 TRBJ segments were identified across samples and were used for gene usage analysis of CDR3 amino acid clonotypes. COPE and FqMerger were used to merge the filtered high-quality paired reads into contigs. BLAST was used to align contigs to IMGT TRBV, TRBD and TRBJ reference genes, with CDR3 defined following IMGT. Highly expanded clones were defined as clonotypes with a frequency above 0.1%. Shannon entropy was used to measure repertoire diversity, and the Gini coefficient was used to measure V-J evenness. Clonotypes shared by more than one individual were considered public. The raw public data were reprocessed by TCRdb itself: fastp quality trimming at Q25, MiXCR clonotype calling, in-frame beta chains only. Each CDR3 protein appears once, grouped with its most common genes and DNA. The authors' filters were not applied to this entry. For this sample the table gives 400,000 to 450,000 distinct CDR3 sequences, of which around 17% were detected only once. The ten most abundant clones make up approximately 12% of the sample.

This sample was shared with a second study, whose subject was T cells in Graves' hyperthyroidism and ophthalmopathy. Per the second study: Stable Graves' hyperthyroidism was defined as no progression to ophthalmopathy during 18 months of follow-up. Hyperthyroidism patients were aged 18 to 65 years and newly diagnosed, with disease duration of less than 2 months. Patients with uncontrolled infections, other autoimmune diseases, pregnancy or lactation were excluded. Diagnoses were based on clinical symptoms, serum thyroxine and TRAb, thyroid ultrasound and orbital computed tomography. The TCR CDR3 was subjected to a first round of RT-PCR using the HTBI primer set and the Qiagen OneStep RT-PCR kit. Blood samples also contained most of the expanded thyroid clonotypes (frequency above 0.001), which suggests that blood repertoires may reflect thyroid immune responses. Ophthalmopathy was separated from stable hyperthyroidism by a 13 V-J signature model, with around 90% sensitivity and about 84% specificity obtained in cross-validation and 80%/75% obtained in testing. In validation, the model predicted progression to ophthalmopathy with roughly 70% sensitivity and roughly 75% specificity, a median of 6.5 months before onset. TCR V-J signatures able to tell the groups apart were searched for in a discovery cohort of 90 to 100 patients, of whom around 43 had Graves' ophthalmopathy and 55 to 65 had stable Graves' hyperthyroidism. Prospective prediction of ophthalmopathy was tested in an independent validation cohort consisting of 18 hyperthyroidism patients and around 16 patients who later progressed to ophthalmopathy. The roughly 100 discovery patients were divided at random into training and test sets in a 7:3 ratio. In several Graves' hyperthyroidism patients, the study also compared T-cell repertoires from thyroid tissue with T-cell repertoires from blood. Following sampling, methimazole starting at 30 mg daily was given to hyperthyroidism patients, and high-dose intravenous methylprednisolone was given to ophthalmopathy patients. A second multiplex PCR round built the libraries, followed by size selection and purification. Libraries were sequenced paired-end with 100 bp reads on an Illumina HiSeq2000. SOAPnuke was used to process the raw data, throwing out any read that contained adapters or uncalled bases, had a mean Phred below 15, or lacked an exact constant-primer or identifier match. COPE v1.2.5 was used to merge high-quality paired reads, and clonotypes were defined as unique nucleotide sequences. MiTCR v1.1 was used to align the clonotypes against IMGT TRBV, TRBD and TRBJ reference segments. Only V-J combinations with frequency above 0.0001, covering about 99% of repertoires, were analysed. A TCS score was defined as the ratio between F50 (clonal expansion) and ExV (chaos), using BLOSUM62-based TCRdist between CDR3 peptides within each V-J. Welch's t-statistics and random forest reduced just over 500 V-J features to fewer than 15, which were used in a naive Bayes classifier (R e1071). No statistical method was used to set the sample size in advance, and investigators knew the group allocation. The paper reports TCR Vbeta CDR3 sequencing of roughly 140 peripheral blood samples: under 45 ophthalmopathy, fewer than 80 hyperthyroidism and around 17 progressor patients.

The receptor comes from a woman younger than 45 with Graves disease. Donor details come from another sample of the same person, matched by shared clones. The starting material was peripheral blood mononuclear cells (PBMCs), obtained at new diagnosis, from a patient treated with antithyroid drugs. The chain was built from TRBV7-3 and TRBJ2-5, with TRBD1 as a weak D call on 6 bases. The nucleotides read TGTGCCAGCAGTGCAGGGGCAGCAGAGACCCAGTACTTC. Translated, this is CASSAGAAETQYF.